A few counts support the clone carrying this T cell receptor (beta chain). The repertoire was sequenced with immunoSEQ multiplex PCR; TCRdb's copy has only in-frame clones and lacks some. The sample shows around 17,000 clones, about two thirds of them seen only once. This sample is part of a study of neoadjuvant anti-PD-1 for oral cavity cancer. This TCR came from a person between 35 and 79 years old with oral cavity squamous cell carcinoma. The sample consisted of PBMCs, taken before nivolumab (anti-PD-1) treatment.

The CDR3 nucleotides are TGTGCCAGCACCGTAGACAGGGTTGGGACTGAAGCTTTCTTT. The encoded protein is CASTVDRVGTEAFF. The chain recombines TRBV27 with TRBJ1-1; 7 bases agree with TRBD1. The V and J ends lost 7 bases and 5 bases, in that order; junction bases with no gene match: 10. CDR1 MNHEY and CDR2 SMNVEV come from the germline V gene (reference sequence). The CDR3 is made up of 14 amino acids.